Following are 15 T cell receptor beta chains from one sample sequenced in a study of blood T cell repertoires in COVID-19 (dated by TCRdb to 2018 to 2020). Receptors were amplified or captured by the immunoSEQ multiplex PCR assay. The table comes from immuneACCESS by way of TCRdb, which keeps in-frame sequences with V and J called. Part of the clones is missing from these tables; in studies checked, under half for an unresolved V gene and the rest for unknown reasons. The table for this sample lists 130,000 or so clones; 80% to 90% of them were counted only once. The top ten hold 15% to 20% of the sample. Sequencing input: peripheral blood. The receptors shown here come from a middle-aged man with active or convalescent COVID-19.

This chain links TRBV28 with TRBJ1-2; D gene ambiguous. Germline CDR1 is MDHEN and CDR2 is SYDVKM. The CDR3 covers 12 residues. The V end lost 7 bases, the J end lost 8 bases, and 14 bases lay between the germline ends. The CDR3: CASITRGGGYTF. The CDR3 region has the DNA TGTGCCAGCATTACGCGGGGAGGGGGCTACACCTTC.

The rearrangement joins TRBV14 to TRBJ2-3; D ambiguous. CDR3 length: 15 residues. Germline loops: CDR1 SGHDN, CDR2 FVKESK. V gave up 3 bases and J gave up 3 bases, with 13 bases separating them. CDR3 sequence (DNA): TGTGCCAGCAGCCAGTTCGGCGCTAGTACAGATACGCAGTATTTT. This sequence encodes CASSQFGASTDTQYF.

The rearrangement uses TRBV30 and TRBJ2-7, with 7 bases that match TRBD2. V shed 3 bases, J shed 4 bases, and the junction held 9 bases outside the gene matches. This CDR3 has 14 residues. Looked up from germline, CDR1 is GTSNPN and CDR2 is SVGIG (reference sequence). CDR3 nucleotides: TGTGCCTGGAGGGGCGGGAGAAGGGGTTACGAGCAGTACTTC. As protein: CAWRGGRRGYEQYF. Supplemented by reference TRBV30 and TRBJ2-7, the full variable domain reads SQTIHQWPATLVQPVGSPLSLECTVEGTSNPNLYWYRQAAGRGLQLLFYSVGIGQISSEVPQNLSASRPQDRQFILSSKKLLLSDSGFYLCAWRGGRRGYEQYFGPGTRLTVT.

The chain employs TRBV24-1 and TRBJ2-2, with 11 positions matching TRBD1. V gave up 4 bases and J gave up 5 bases; unmatched junction bases: 8. From germline, CDR1 is KGHDR and CDR2 SFDVKD. The CDR3 contains 17 residues. The CDR3 loop reads CATSETTGTGGTGELFF. The CDR3 nucleotides read TGTGCCACCAGTGAAACGACGGGGACAGGGGGAACCGGGGAGCTGTTTTTT.

The chain couples TRBV19 to TRBJ1-1; D is uncertain. This CDR3 has 15 residues. Trimming left V 5 bases short and J 1 base short, with 14 bases between. The germline V gene has CDR1 LNHDA and CDR2 SQIVND (reference sequence). CDR3 bases: TGTGCCAGTAGTCCAGCGCGGGCCTCGAACACTGAAGCTTTCTTT. Its protein product is CASSPARASNTEAFF. The entire variable domain, with the rest obtained from reference TRBV19 and TRBJ1-1, is as follows: DGGITQSPKYLFRKEGQNVTLSCEQNLNHDAMYWYRQDPGQGLRLIYYSQIVNDFQKGDIAEGYSVSREKKESFPLTVTSAQKNPTAFYLCASSPARASNTEAFFGQGTRLTVV.

This chain connects TRBV30 to TRBJ2-2; D call uncertain. The CDR3 runs to 11 residues. Trimming took 2 bases from V and 8 from J, leaving 6 bases between them. Per the germline V gene, CDR1 is GTSNPN and CDR2 is SVGIG (reference sequence). The CDR3 here is CAWSSPGELFF. The CDR3 DNA reads as TGTGCCTGGAGTTCTCCGGGGGAGCTGTTTTTT.

This rearrangement joins TRBV6-6 to TRBJ1-5; a weak D match, TRBD1 (6 bases). The CDR3 contains 15 residues. Germline V gives CDR1 MNHNY, CDR2 SVGAGI (reference sequence). V lost 2 bases and J 7 bases, leaving 15 bases between the germline ends. CDR3 DNA sequence: TGTGCCAGCAGTTACGCAGCACAGGGCCCCCAGCCCCAGCATTTT. Its translation: CASSYAAQGPQPQHF.

This clone was counted a few times. This chain links TRBV18 with TRBJ1-6, with 7 positions matching TRBD1. CDR1 is KGHSH, CDR2 LQKENI, per germline. The CDR3 runs to 14 residues. With V trimmed by 4 bases and J by 6 bases, 3 bases remained unmatched. CDR3 region: CASSQDRSNSPLHF. The CDR3 DNA is TGTGCCAGCTCACAGGACAGGAGTAATTCACCCCTCCACTTT.

The rearrangement joins TRBV29-1 to TRBJ1-1; TRBD1 aligns across 10 bases. The CDR3 sequence is 17 residues long. Germline lookup yields CDR1 SQVTM and CDR2 ANQGSEA. Trimming at V came to 7 bases and at J to 5 bases, leaving 19 bases not matched to a gene. The CDR3 sequence: CSANGKTGGPVGTEAFF. The DNA of the CDR3 is TGCAGCGCGAACGGGAAGACAGGGGGCCCGGTGGGAACTGAAGCTTTCTTT. Full variable domain (missing parts from reference TRBV29-1 and TRBJ1-1): SAVISQKPSRDICQRGTSLTIQCQVDSQVTMMFWYRQQPGQSLTLIATANQGSEATYESGFVIDKFPISRPNLTFSTLTVSNMSPEDSSIYLCSANGKTGGPVGTEAFFGQGTRLTVV.

This clone occurred once. This chain links TRBV29-1 with TRBJ2-7, with D possibly TRBD1 on 5 matching bases. Trimming cost V 5 bases and J 3 bases, with 14 bases left between them. The length of the CDR3 is 13 residues. Germline V CDR1 and CDR2: SQVTM, ANQGSEA. The CDR3 is CSVKLTENYEQYF. As DNA, the CDR3 is TGCAGCGTTAAATTGACAGAGAACTACGAGCAGTACTTC.

The J gene is TRBJ1-3, the V gene TRBV19, with 7 bases matching TRBD1. Trimming at V came to 9 bases and at J to 0 bases, leaving 5 bases not matched to a gene. This CDR3 has 14 amino acids. Germline V gene lookup returns CDR1 LNHDA and CDR2 SQIVND (reference sequence). Here the CDR3 DNA reads TGTGCCAGCACAGGGGTTGCCTCTGGAAACACCATATATTTT. Translating it yields CASTGVASGNTIYF. Supplemented by reference TRBV19 and TRBJ1-3, the full variable domain reads DGGITQSPKYLFRKEGQNVTLSCEQNLNHDAMYWYRQDPGQGLRLIYYSQIVNDFQKGDIAEGYSVSREKKESFPLTVTSAQKNPTAFYLCASTGVASGNTIYFGEGSWLTVV.

This chain uses TRBV5-1 with TRBJ2-5; D not resolved. The CDR3 totals 14 residues. Germline V CDR1 and CDR2: SGHRS, YFSETQ. V shed 1 base and J shed 3 bases, with 10 bases lying between them. The CDR3 DNA reads as TGCGCCAGCAGCTTGCTGATAGAAAAAGAGACCCAGTACTTC. This translates into CASSLLIEKETQYF. The variable domain in full, completed from reference TRBV5-1 and TRBJ2-5, reads KAGVTQTPRYLIKTRGQQVTLSCSPISGHRSVSWYQQTPGQGLQFLFEYFSETQRNKGNFPGRFSGRQFSNSRSEMNVSTLELGDSALYLCASSLLIEKETQYFGPGTRLLVL.

This clone has more than one count but fewer than ten. The chain links TRBV7-6 to TRBJ2-1, with 8 positions matching TRBD2. This CDR3 is 14 amino acids long. CDR1 SGHVS and CDR2 FNYEAQ come from the germline V gene. V trimming: 5 bases; J trimming: 9 bases; junction bases outside the gene matches: 9. CDR3 nucleotide sequence: TGTGCCAGCAGCCACCCCCTTAGCGGGATTGAGCAGTTCTTC. Residues: CASSHPLSGIEQFF.

The chain employs TRBV30 and TRBJ2-5; D may be TRBD2 (5 bases). The V gene's germline CDR1 is GTSNPN and CDR2 SVGIG (reference sequence). Deletions cut 3 bases from V and 5 bases from J, with 10 bases between. The CDR3 extends over 12 amino acids. The CDR3: CAWRTGGETQYF. The CDR3 DNA follows: TGTGCCTGGAGAACGGGCGGGGAGACCCAGTACTTC.

This clone was counted a single time. V gene TRBV5-6 combines with J gene TRBJ1-2; TRBD1 agrees at 7 bases. This CDR3 contains 14 residues. Germline assignment: CDR1 SGHDT and CDR2 YYEEEE. V gave up 4 bases and J gave up 1 base; unmatched junction bases: 4. The CDR3 sequence: CASSPGTDNYGYTF. CDR3 nucleotides: TGTGCCAGCAGCCCCGGGACAGATAACTATGGCTACACCTTC. Supplemented by reference TRBV5-6 and TRBJ1-2, the full variable domain reads DAGVTQSPTHLIKTRGQQVTLRCSPKSGHDTVSWYQQALGQGPQFIFQYYEEEERQRGNFPDRFSGHQFPNYSSELNVNALLLGDSALYLCASSPGTDNYGYTFGSGTRLTVV.